This T cell receptor beta chain was obtained from a study of blood T cell repertoires in COVID-19. Here immunoSEQ multiplex PCR was the method, and the copy in TCRdb shows in-frame clones only, minus some. The table records approximately 170,000 clones, less than 85% of them present only once. The CDR3 runs 13 residues. CDR1 and CDR2 from the germline V gene are SSHAT and FNYEAQ (reference sequence). About this clone itself: The junction departs from germline at one end; a sequencing error may be responsible.

This sequence joins TRBV7-7 and TRBJ1-5; D unclear. The source is a woman aged 30 to 39 who had recovered from COVID-19. What was sequenced was PBMCs or T cells enriched from blood (not recorded which). This CDR3 is CASSSGFGQPQHF. The CDR3 DNA sequence: TGTGCTAGCAGCTCAGGCTTTGGTCAGCCCCAGCATTTT.